These 24 T cell receptor beta chains were sequenced from one sample in a study of beta chain features in type 1 diabetes. As every portion of the isolated RNA was reverse transcribed, the sequencing read expressed TCRB transcripts. Profiling relied on immunoSEQ multiplex PCR, and the TCRdb table lists in-frame clones only, not all of them. This table holds under 900,000 clones, about a sixth found once. The sample comprised naive CD4+ T cells from blood. These receptors came from a woman aged 18-30 years in good health.

The chain couples TRBV6-5 to TRBJ2-5, with D possibly matching TRBD2 (5 bases). Germline V gives CDR1 MNHEY, CDR2 SVGAGI. The CDR3 runs to 14 residues. Trimming pared 8 bases from V and 2 bases from J, leaving 15 bases between. The CDR3 coding sequence is TGTGCCAGCCGAGCGGTTATACAGCAAGAGACCCAGTACTTC. This encodes CASRAVIQQETQYF.

The rearrangement uses TRBV18 and TRBJ2-1; D gene ambiguous. CDR1 is KGHSH and CDR2 is LQKENI in the germline V gene. The CDR3 loop spans 15 amino acids. V shed 3 bases and J shed 10 bases, with 19 bases lying between them. CDR3 sequence: CASSPGSATSSEQFF. The CDR3 DNA follows: TGTGCCAGCTCACCGGGAAGCGCAACCTCATCCGAGCAGTTCTTC.

This clone turned up a few times. The rearrangement joins TRBV21-1 to TRBJ1-4. TRBV21-1 counts as a pseudogene. The CDR3 extends over 16 amino acids. This CDR3 reads CASRKNRPDLNEKLFF. The CDR3, as DNA: TGTGCCAGCAGGAAAAACCGACCGGACTTAAATGAAAAACTGTTTTTT.

This clone has just a few counts. CDR3 sequence (DNA): TGTGCCAGCAGCTCCGGACCTAGAGAGACCCAGTACTTC. Residues: CASSSGPRETQYF. The V call is TRBV5-4, the J call TRBJ2-5; D is uncertain. Trimming stripped 3 bases from V and 4 bases from J, with 10 bases between. Germline V lookup: CDR1 SGHNT, CDR2 YYREEE (reference sequence). The CDR3 consists of 13 residues.

The genes are TRBV7-9 and TRBJ2-5; D gene unclear. This CDR3 has 12 amino acids. Between the trimmed V and J ends, which lost 5 bases and 4 bases, there was a span of 8 bases. The germline gives CDR1 SEHNR, CDR2 FQNEAQ (reference sequence). The CDR3, as DNA: TGTGCCAGCAGCAATATGCCAGAGACCCAGTACTTC. Amino acids: CASSNMPETQYF. The full variable domain, its missing parts supplied by reference TRBV7-9 and TRBJ2-5, is DTGVSQNPRHKITKRGQNVTFRCDPISEHNRLYWYRQTLGQGPEFLTYFQNEAQLEKSRLLSDRFSAERPKGSFSTLEIQRTEQGDSAMYLCASSNMPETQYFGPGTRLLVL.

V usage is TRBV9 and J usage is TRBJ1-2, with a tentative D call TRBD1 (6 bases). Germline V gene sequence: CDR1 SGDLS, CDR2 YYNGEE. V lost 3 bases, J lost 2 bases, and 14 bases lay in between. There are 15 residues in the CDR3. CDR3 sequence: CASSAQGGVNYGYTF. For the CDR3, the DNA is TGTGCCAGCAGCGCACAGGGAGGGGTCAACTATGGCTACACCTTC.

The chain recombines TRBV4-3 with TRBJ2-2; TRBD2 matches 8 bases. CDR3 length: 15 residues. Trimming took 1 base from V and 6 from J; bases not matched to a gene: 4. CDR1 and CDR2 (germline): LGHNA, YSLEER. CDR3 in amino acids: CASSQALAGAGELFF. CDR3 DNA sequence: TGCGCCAGCAGCCAAGCGCTAGCGGGCGCCGGGGAGCTGTTTTTT.

The CDR3 spells CASSGYPSSGNTIYF. CDR3 DNA sequence: TGTGCCAGCAGTGGGTACCCCTCCTCTGGAAACACCATATATTTT. The V call is TRBV28, the J call TRBJ1-3; D call uncertain. The germline V gene encodes CDR1 MDHEN and CDR2 SYDVKM. V was shortened by 5 bases and J by 0 bases, with 11 bases between the two germline ends. This CDR3 has 15 amino acids.

V is TRBV4-2 and J is TRBJ1-4, with D possibly TRBD1 on 6 matching bases. Germline V gives CDR1 LGHNA, CDR2 YNFKEQ. V lost 1 base to trimming and J lost 3 bases, with 12 bases between them. CDR3 size: 16 residues. CDR3 coding DNA: TGTGCCAGCAGCCAAGTCTCGACAGGTGCTAATGAAAAACTGTTTTTT. Encoded protein: CASSQVSTGANEKLFF.

The chain employs TRBV6-1 and TRBJ2-7; a possible D gene is TRBD1 (7 bases). Trimming cost V 2 bases and J 3 bases, with 14 bases left between them. CDR1 and CDR2 from the germline V gene are MNHNS and SASEGT. The CDR3 length is 15 residues. In DNA form, the CDR3 reads TGTGCCAGCAGTGAAAGTTGGAGGGACAGCTACGAGCAGTACTTC. This codes for CASSESWRDSYEQYF.

This clone was seen only a few times. The V and J genes are TRBV15 and TRBJ2-3, with 9 bases that match TRBD1. The trim removed 5 bases at V and 5 bases at J, leaving 11 bases unmatched. The CDR3 is made up of 16 amino acids. The germline CDR1 and CDR2 sequences are LNHNV and YYDKDF (reference sequence). CDR3 bases: TGTGCCACCAGCGGCCCCGACAGGGGGGTAGGAGATACGCAGTATTTT. Protein product: CATSGPDRGVGDTQYF.

This clone was counted many times. This chain uses TRBV23-1 with TRBJ2-2; D is possibly TRBD1 (5 bases). TRBV23-1 qualifies as an ORF whose function is uncertain. The V end was cut by 6 bases, the J end by 0 bases, with 11 bases between. The CDR3 spans 15 residues. The CDR3 sequence: CASSLDKTNTGELFF. The CDR3 DNA reads as TGCGCCAGCAGCCTGGACAAAACGAACACCGGGGAGCTGTTTTTT.

This chain connects TRBV7-3 to TRBJ2-1; tentative D call: TRBD2 (6 bases). Germline V gene lookup returns CDR1 SGHTA and CDR2 FQGTGA. V lost 5 bases and J lost 2, with 13 bases in between. The CDR3 spans 15 residues. CDR3 nucleotide sequence: TGTGCCAGCAGCCGTAGCGGAGCTGCCTACAATGAGCAGTTCTTC. This encodes CASSRSGAAYNEQFF.

CDR3 bases: TGTGCCAGCAGCCAATTGGGACAGCGCTATGGCTACACCTTC. This codes for CASSQLGQRYGYTF. This rearrangement joins TRBV14 to TRBJ1-2, with TRBD1 matching 7 bases. Germline assignment: CDR1 SGHDN and CDR2 FVKESK. CDR3 length: 14 residues. V shed 2 bases and J 4 bases; nucleotides not matched to a gene: 4.

The chain recombines TRBV10-3 with TRBJ2-1; 8 bases map to TRBD2. The CDR3 runs 15 residues. Germline lookup yields CDR1 ENHRY and CDR2 SYGVKD. The V segment lost 7 bases and the J segment 4 bases; nucleotides outside the gene matches: 9. DNA of the CDR3: TGTGCCATCAAGACCACCCGGGAGGGGTACAATGAGCAGTTCTTC. This gives the protein CAIKTTREGYNEQFF.

This chain connects TRBV11-3 to TRBJ2-1; 12 nucleotides agree with TRBD2. CDR3 length: 18 residues. The V gene's germline CDR1 is SGHNT and CDR2 YENEEA. Losses at the gene ends were 0 bases for V and 5 bases for J; bases not matched to a gene: 8. CDR3 loop: CASSLESGGLAGHNEQFF. DNA of the CDR3: TGTGCCAGCAGCTTAGAAAGCGGGGGACTAGCGGGTCACAATGAGCAGTTCTTC.

This clone appeared a few times. This chain connects TRBV2 to TRBJ2-2; D is unresolved. The germline V gene encodes CDR1 SNHLY and CDR2 FYNNEI. Trimming took off 7 bases at V and 3 bases at J, with 15 bases between the two ends. The CDR3 has 15 residues. CDR3 sequence reads: CASTPRAGYTGELFF. The CDR3, as DNA: TGTGCCAGCACCCCAAGGGCAGGTTACACCGGGGAGCTGTTTTTT.

On this clone: Other DNA sequences in the sample encode the same CDR3. The chain uses TRBV28 and TRBJ1-5, with 7 bases that match TRBD1. Losses at the gene ends were 5 bases for V and 2 bases for J; bases not matched to a gene: 6. Germline V CDR1 and CDR2: MDHEN, SYDVKM. The CDR3 has 15 amino acids. CDR3 sequence: CASSLSGTGNQPQHF. In DNA, the CDR3 is TGTGCCAGCAGTCTTTCTGGGACAGGCAATCAGCCCCAGCATTTT.

This chain connects TRBV5-4 to TRBJ2-5; TRBD2 might be the D (5 bases). The J call may be faulty, since TRBJ2-7 better matches the DNA end. Looked up from germline, CDR1 is SGHNT and CDR2 is YYREEE (reference sequence). The CDR3 is 14 amino acids. Here the CDR3 reads CASSLSGLTYEQYF. CDR3 DNA sequence: TGTGCCAGCAGCTTGTCCGGACTGACCTACGAGCAGTACTTC.

The chain uses TRBV7-8 and TRBJ2-7, with 7 bases identical to TRBD1. The CDR3 covers 19 residues. J was trimmed by 0 bases and V by 2 bases; bases with no gene match: 16. Germline loops: CDR1 SGHVS, CDR2 FQNEAQ. This CDR3 reads CASSLWDSGSHGHSYEQYF. In DNA, the CDR3 is TGTGCCAGCAGCTTATGGGACAGCGGTTCTCATGGCCACTCCTACGAGCAGTACTTC.

This clone was observed a few times. This chain links TRBV18 with TRBJ1-2, with D maybe TRBD1 (6 bases). From germline, CDR1 is KGHSH and CDR2 LQKENI. V was trimmed by 3 bases and J by 0 bases, leaving 14 bases between them. The CDR3 extends over 16 amino acids. The CDR3 loop reads CASSPTGRPTNYGYTF. In DNA form, the CDR3 reads TGTGCCAGCTCACCGACAGGACGGCCGACTAACTATGGCTACACCTTC.

The chain links TRBV15 to TRBJ2-4; maybe TRBD1 (5 bases). The V gene's germline CDR1 is LNHNV and CDR2 YYDKDF (reference sequence). This CDR3 comprises 17 residues. Trimming left V 3 bases short and J 0 bases short, with 15 bases between. The CDR3 loop is CATSRLGTGVAKNIQYF. For the CDR3, the DNA is TGTGCCACCAGCAGGCTTGGTACAGGAGTAGCCAAAAACATTCAGTACTTC.

The J gene is TRBJ2-7, the V gene TRBV15; D call uncertain. Trimming shortened V by 3 bases and J by 5 bases, and 8 bases separated the two germline ends. The CDR3 extends over 12 amino acids. CDR1 and CDR2 (germline): LNHNV, YYDKDF (reference sequence). The CDR3 sequence is CATSSLGNEQYF. The CDR3 nucleotides read TGTGCCACCAGCAGTTTGGGGAACGAGCAGTACTTC.

This clone was detected only a few times. The V gene is TRBV7-9, the J gene TRBJ2-1; D call uncertain. V gave up 5 bases and J gave up 1 base, with 12 bases separating them. Germline V gives CDR1 SEHNR, CDR2 FQNEAQ (reference sequence). The CDR3 runs 15 residues. In DNA, the CDR3 is TGTGCCAGCAGCCCTATCAGTCGATCCTACAATGAGCAGTTCTTC. It is translated as CASSPISRSYNEQFF.